This is a list of T cell receptor beta chains from one sample in a study of post-analysis software for immune sequencing data. TCRdb passed the PCR reads through MiXCR, listing each CDR3 protein once. The sample shows about half a million distinct CDR3 sequences, about a third of them seen only once. Sequenced sample: blood. All receptors derive from a girl under 18 with multiple sclerosis. Each CDR3 is given with its conserved first and last residue. The D gene is left open where the match is weak. Not all rows give a size; the values are once, few, many and, for expanded clones, a class.

CDR3	DNA	size	J	V	D
CSAREGTALYQETQYF	TGCAGTGCTAGAGAAGGGACCGCCTTGTACCAAGAGACCCAGTACTTC	.	TRBJ2-5	TRBV20-1	.
CASSSSQGGGTEAFF	TGCGCCAGCAGCTCTAGTCAGGGCGGGGGCACTGAAGCTTTCTTT	few	TRBJ1-1	TRBV5-1	.
CASSSYRARGEKLFF	TGTGCCAGCTCGTCTTACCGGGCTCGGGGGGAAAAACTGTTTTTT	.	TRBJ1-4	TRBV18	.
CSARVSSSEQFF	TGCAGTGCTAGAGTGTCCTCCAGTGAGCAGTTCTTC	.	TRBJ2-1	TRBV20-1	.
CASSLGQIAWDEQFF	TGTGCCAGCAGCTTAGGGCAGATAGCGTGGGATGAGCAGTTCTTC	few	TRBJ2-1	TRBV11-2	.
CASSGQRAGETQYF	TGTGCCAGCAGCGGTCAGCGGGCCGGAGAGACCCAGTACTTC	few	TRBJ2-5	TRBV9	.
CASSHRDGPYEQYF	TGTGCCAGCAGTCACAGGGACGGTCCCTACGAGCAGTACTTC	.	TRBJ2-7	TRBV6-1	.
CASSAKNIQYF	TGTGCCAGCAGTGCCAAAAACATTCAGTACTTC	.	TRBJ2-4	TRBV25-1	.
CASSFRGAIETQYF	TGTGCCAGCAGTTTCAGGGGGGCCATTGAGACCCAGTACTTC	medium-sized	TRBJ2-5	TRBV12-3/TRBV12-4	.
CSARDSGGAVNTGELFF	TGCAGTGCTAGAGATTCAGGAGGGGCCGTTAACACCGGGGAGCTGTTTTTT	.	TRBJ2-2	TRBV20-1	.
CASSLGSSFSTDTQYF	TGTGCCAGCTCTCTCGGGTCTTCCTTTAGCACAGATACGCAGTATTTT	.	TRBJ2-3	TRBV18	.
CASSDPQGAEDNSPLHF	TGCGCCAGCAGCGACCCACAGGGGGCCGAAGATAATTCACCCCTCCACTTT	few	TRBJ1-6	TRBV5-1	TRBD1
CSVEDFVEQYF	TGCAGCGTTGAAGATTTCGTCGAGCAGTACTTC	few	TRBJ2-7	TRBV29-1	.
CASSLSRVLSNQPQHF	TGTGCCAGCAGTCTATCCAGGGTATTAAGCAATCAGCCCCAGCATTTT	once	TRBJ1-5	TRBV12-3/TRBV12-4	.
CASSLPEIVTDTQYF	TGTGCCAGCAGCCTGCCCGAGATAGTTACAGATACGCAGTATTTT	few	TRBJ2-3	TRBV7-3	.
CAITLGTADGYTF	TGTGCCATCACCCTGGGGACAGCTGATGGCTACACCTTC	.	TRBJ1-2	TRBV10-3	TRBD1
CSARRSGGVDEQFF	TGCAGTGCTAGAAGGAGCGGGGGGGTAGATGAGCAGTTCTTC	.	TRBJ2-1	TRBV20-1	TRBD2
CSAEGPSQWRQGYGYTF	TGCAGTGCGGAGGGACCTTCTCAGTGGCGGCAGGGCTATGGCTACACCTTC	.	TRBJ1-2	TRBV20-1	.
CASSLGTQAFF	TGTGCCAGCAGTCTTGGGACACAAGCTTTCTTT	few	TRBJ1-1	TRBV25-1	.